This entry is about one TCR beta chain. Its target is unknown. The junction and the germline gene differ at one end; a read error may be behind it. The data are from a study of blood T cells in healthy people across ages. Then a second PCR, running about 6 to 11 cycles, was carried out with a sample-barcoded 5' primer and a J-beta primer mix. From the 5' RACE reads, TCRdb called clonotypes with MiXCR, one entry per CDR3 protein. The sample lists over 950,000 distinct CDR3 sequences, roughly 51% seen once, with roughly 23% in the top ten. Points from the study as a whole: Naive T cell percentage showed a strong correlation with the diversity of TCR beta. Estimates of total diversity, which came from one million sequenced T cells, were considered to be underestimates.

This CDR3 has 12 amino acids. Germline V gives CDR1 SQVTM, CDR2 ANQGSEA. The sequencing input was blood. The chain employs TRBV29-1 and TRBJ1-2; 7 bases are a match to TRBD1. The receptor was derived from a woman aged 60-70 years in good health. The CDR3 region is CSVKDRDYGYTF. CDR3 in DNA: TGCAGCGTTAAAGACAGGGACTATGGCTACACCTTC.